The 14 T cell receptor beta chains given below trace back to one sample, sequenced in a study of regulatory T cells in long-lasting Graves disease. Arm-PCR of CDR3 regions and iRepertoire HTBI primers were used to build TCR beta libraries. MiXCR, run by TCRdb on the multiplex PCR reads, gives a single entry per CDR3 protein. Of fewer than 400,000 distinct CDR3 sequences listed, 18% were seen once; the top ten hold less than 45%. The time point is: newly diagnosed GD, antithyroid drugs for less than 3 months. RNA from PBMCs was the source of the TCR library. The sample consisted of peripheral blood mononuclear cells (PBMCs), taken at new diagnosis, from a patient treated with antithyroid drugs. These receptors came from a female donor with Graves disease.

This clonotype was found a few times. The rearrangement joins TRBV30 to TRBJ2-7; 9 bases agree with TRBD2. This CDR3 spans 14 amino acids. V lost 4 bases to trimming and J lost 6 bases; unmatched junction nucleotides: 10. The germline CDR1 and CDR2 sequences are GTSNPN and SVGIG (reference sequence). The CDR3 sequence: CAWTLEGLALEQYF. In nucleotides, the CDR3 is TGTGCCTGGACCCTGGAGGGACTAGCTCTCGAGCAGTACTTC.

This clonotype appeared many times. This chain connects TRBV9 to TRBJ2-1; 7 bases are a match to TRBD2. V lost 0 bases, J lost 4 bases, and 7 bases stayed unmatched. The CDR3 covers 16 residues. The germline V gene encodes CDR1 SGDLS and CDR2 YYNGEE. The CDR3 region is CASSVESGGGYNEQFF. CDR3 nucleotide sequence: TGTGCCAGCAGCGTAGAATCTGGCGGGGGATACAATGAGCAGTTCTTC.

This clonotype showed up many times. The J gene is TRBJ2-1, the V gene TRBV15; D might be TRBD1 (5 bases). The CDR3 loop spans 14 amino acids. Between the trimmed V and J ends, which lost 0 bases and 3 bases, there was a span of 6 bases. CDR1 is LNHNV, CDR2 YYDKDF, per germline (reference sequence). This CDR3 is CATSRDRDYNEQFF. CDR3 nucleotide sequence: TGTGCCACCAGCAGAGACAGGGACTACAATGAGCAGTTCTTC.

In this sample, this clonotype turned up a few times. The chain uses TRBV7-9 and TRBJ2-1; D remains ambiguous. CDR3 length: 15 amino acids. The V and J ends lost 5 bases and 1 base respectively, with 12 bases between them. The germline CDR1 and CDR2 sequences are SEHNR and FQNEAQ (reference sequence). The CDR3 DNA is TGTGCCAGCAGCCCCACCGGGCCTTCCTACAATGAGCAGTTCTTC. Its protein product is CASSPTGPSYNEQFF.

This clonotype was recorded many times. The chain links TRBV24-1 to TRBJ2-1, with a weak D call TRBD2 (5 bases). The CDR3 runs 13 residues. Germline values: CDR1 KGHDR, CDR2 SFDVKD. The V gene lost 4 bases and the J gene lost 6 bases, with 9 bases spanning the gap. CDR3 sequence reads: CATSELERNEQFF. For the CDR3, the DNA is TGTGCCACCAGTGAACTAGAACGCAATGAGCAGTTCTTC.

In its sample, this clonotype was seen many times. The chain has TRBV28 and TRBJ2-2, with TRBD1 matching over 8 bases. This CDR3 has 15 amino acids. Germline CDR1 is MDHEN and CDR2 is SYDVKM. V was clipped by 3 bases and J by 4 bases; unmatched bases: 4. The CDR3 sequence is CASSLDRASTGELFF. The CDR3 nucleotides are TGTGCCAGCAGTTTGGACAGGGCGTCCACCGGGGAGCTGTTTTTT.

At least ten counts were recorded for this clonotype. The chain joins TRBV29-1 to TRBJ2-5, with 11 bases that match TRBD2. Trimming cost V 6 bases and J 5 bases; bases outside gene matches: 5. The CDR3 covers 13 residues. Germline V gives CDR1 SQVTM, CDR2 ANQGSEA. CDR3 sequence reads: CSVIAGGLETQYF. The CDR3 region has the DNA TGCAGCGTAATAGCGGGAGGGCTCGAGACCCAGTACTTC.

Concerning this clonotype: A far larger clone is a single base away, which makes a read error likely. This CDR3 is CASSGLAQLLETQYF. The CDR3 DNA reads TGTGCCAGCAGCGGGCTAGCGCAACTCCTTGAGACCCAGTACTTC. The chain combines TRBV11-2 with TRBJ2-1, with a weak D call TRBD2 (6 bases). The tail of the sequence fits TRBJ2-5 better, so the J call may be wrong. This CDR3 contains 15 residues. Germline V gene data show CDR1 as SGHAT and CDR2 as FQNNGV.

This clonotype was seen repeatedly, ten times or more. The chain's CDR3 is CSAALIAGGSTDTQYF. The CDR3 coding sequence is TGCAGTGCCGCGCTGATTGCGGGAGGGAGCACAGATACGCAGTATTTT. The chain uses TRBV20-1 and TRBJ2-3, with TRBD2 identical over 9 bases. This CDR3 contains 16 residues. Unmatched junction bases numbered 10, after V lost 6 bases and J lost 0 bases. Germline CDR1 DFQATT, CDR2 SNEGSKA (reference sequence).

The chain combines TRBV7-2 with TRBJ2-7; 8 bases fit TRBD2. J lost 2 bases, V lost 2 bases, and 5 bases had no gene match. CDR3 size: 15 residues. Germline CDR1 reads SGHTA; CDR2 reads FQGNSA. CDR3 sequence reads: CASSLTPAGAYEQYF. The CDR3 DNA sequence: TGTGCCAGCAGCTTAACCCCAGCGGGGGCCTACGAGCAGTACTTC.

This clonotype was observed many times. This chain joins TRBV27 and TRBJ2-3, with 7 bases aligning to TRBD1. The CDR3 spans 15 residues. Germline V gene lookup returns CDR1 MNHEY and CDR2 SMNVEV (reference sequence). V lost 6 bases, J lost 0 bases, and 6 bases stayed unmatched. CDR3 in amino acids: CASSTGQTSTDTQYF. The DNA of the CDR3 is TGTGCCAGCAGCACGGGACAGACTAGCACAGATACGCAGTATTTT.

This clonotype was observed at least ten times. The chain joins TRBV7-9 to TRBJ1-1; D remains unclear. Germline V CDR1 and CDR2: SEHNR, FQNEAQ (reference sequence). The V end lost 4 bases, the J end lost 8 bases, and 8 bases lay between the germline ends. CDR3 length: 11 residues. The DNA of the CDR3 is TGTGCCAGCAGCTCCCAGACCGAAGCTTTCTTT. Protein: CASSSQTEAFF. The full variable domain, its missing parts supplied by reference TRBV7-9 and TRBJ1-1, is DTGVSQNPRHKITKRGQNVTFRCDPISEHNRLYWYRQTLGQGPEFLTYFQNEAQLEKSRLLSDRFSAERPKGSFSTLEIQRTEQGDSAMYLCASSSQTEAFFGQGTRLTVV.

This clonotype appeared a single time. CDR3 protein: CSVVRGGGNEQYF. The CDR3 region has the DNA TGCAGCGTTGTCCGGGGGGGAGGCAACGAGCAGTACTTC. The rearrangement uses TRBV29-1 and TRBJ2-7; 8 bases are shared with TRBD2. V was clipped by 4 bases and J by 5 bases; unmatched bases: 7. Germline assignment: CDR1 SQVTM and CDR2 ANQGSEA. The CDR3 loop spans 13 amino acids.

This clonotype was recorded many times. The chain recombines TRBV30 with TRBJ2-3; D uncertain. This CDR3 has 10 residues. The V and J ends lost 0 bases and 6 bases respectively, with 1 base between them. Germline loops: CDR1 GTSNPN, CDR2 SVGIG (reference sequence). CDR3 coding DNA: TGTGCCTGGAGTGTGGATACGCAGTATTTT. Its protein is CAWSVDTQYF.